A single TCR beta chain is shown here with its context. Its antigen is not identified. Around 10 milliliters was the volume of peripheral blood drawn from each donor. The data stem from a study of blood T cells in healthy people across ages. Findings of the study overall: Percentage of naive T cells showed a strong correlation with TCR beta diversity.

V lost 5 bases and J lost 1, with 12 bases in between. Germline V gives CDR1 SQVTM, CDR2 ANQGSEA. The length of the CDR3 is 14 residues. With a J-beta primer mix and a sample-barcoded 5' primer, a second PCR ran about 7 to 11 cycles. Sequencing of every sample gave 2.5 million or more CDR3-containing paired-end reads. From the 5' RACE reads, TCRdb called clonotypes with MiXCR, one entry per CDR3 protein. The sample records roughly 1,100,000 distinct CDR3 sequences, 25% being singletons. This same sample was also part of a study on T cells of mothers and their children. Per that paper: The extracted RNA was employed in its entirety for cDNA synthesis, at around 1.4 ug per 15 ul.

This sequence originates from a girl aged 2 to 9 in good health. The V call is TRBV29-1, the J call TRBJ2-1, with TRBD2 as a possible D gene (6 bases). The source material was blood. CDR3 sequence reads: CSVRGDFSYNEQFF. The CDR3 DNA is TGCAGCGTTAGAGGGGACTTTTCCTACAATGAGCAGTTCTTC.